Given below is one T cell receptor (beta chain) in context. This entry is derived from a study of shared clonotypes between healthy human individuals. Generated by immunoSEQ multiplex PCR, the TCRdb table keeps only in-frame clones and is missing some. Of roughly 2.1 million clones listed, 85% to 95% were seen once; the top ten hold 1.7%. Naive-designated CD8 cells lacked CD45RO, were positively enriched for CCR7, and omitted terminally differentiated effector memory CD45RA+ cells. The TCR was taken from a man between 18 and 35 years old in good health. Some clones in this sample may be carry-over from other donors' samples. Sequencing input: naive CD8+ T cells from PBMCs.

The CDR3 sequence is CASSPGDRGTYNEQFF. The CDR3, as DNA: TGTGCCAGCTCACCGGGGGACAGGGGCACCTACAATGAGCAGTTCTTC. The genes are TRBV7-9 and TRBJ2-1; 10 bases fit TRBD1. This CDR3 has 16 amino acids. Germline V lookup: CDR1 SEHNR, CDR2 FQNEAQ (reference sequence). V shed 8 bases, J shed 2 bases, and the junction held 9 bases outside the gene matches.